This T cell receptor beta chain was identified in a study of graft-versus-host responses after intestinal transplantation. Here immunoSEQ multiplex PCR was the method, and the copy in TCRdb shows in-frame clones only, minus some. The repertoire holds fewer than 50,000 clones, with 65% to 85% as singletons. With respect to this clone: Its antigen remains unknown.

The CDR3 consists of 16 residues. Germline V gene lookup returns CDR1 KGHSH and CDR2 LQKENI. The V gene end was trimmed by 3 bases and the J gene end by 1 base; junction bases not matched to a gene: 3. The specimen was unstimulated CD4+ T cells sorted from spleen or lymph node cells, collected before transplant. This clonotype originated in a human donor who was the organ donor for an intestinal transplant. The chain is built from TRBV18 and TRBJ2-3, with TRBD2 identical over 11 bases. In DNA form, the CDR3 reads TGTGCCAGCTCACCGAAGGGACTAGCGGGCACAGATACGCAGTATTTT. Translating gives CASSPKGLAGTDTQYF.